Listed below are T cell receptor beta chains from one sample, sequenced in a study of blood T cell repertoires in COVID-19. The assay was immunoSEQ multiplex PCR, and TCRdb's table has in-frame clones only and misses some. The table records hundreds of thousands of clones, roughly 89% of them present only once. What was sequenced was PBMCs or T cells enriched from blood (not recorded which). The receptors originated from a woman in her late teens or twenties who had recovered from COVID-19. Both conserved end residues are part of each CDR3. Each record gives: clone size, J gene, D gene, V gene, CDR3 protein, CDR3 DNA. A D gene is named only where the DNA matches it firmly. Size is stated for part of the rows, as once, few or many counts, or as a class when the clone is expanded.

.,TRBJ2-3,TRBD2,TRBV7-7,CASSSGLAGGEDTQYF,TGTGCCAGCAGCTCTGGACTAGCGGGAGGGGAAGATACGCAGTATTTT
.,TRBJ1-2,.,TRBV4-2,CASSQDRNTFPFYGYTF,TGTGCCAGCAGCCAAGACAGAAACACCTTCCCATTCTATGGCTACACCTTC
.,TRBJ1-4,TRBD1,TRBV5-1,CASSLDTPGGGGEKLFF,TGCGCCAGCAGCTTGGATACCCCAGGGGGTGGCGGTGAAAAACTGTTTTTT
.,TRBJ2-1,TRBD1,TRBV6-2/TRBV6-3,CASSYPDRGWRGNEQFF,TGTGCCAGCAGTTACCCGGACAGGGGGTGGCGGGGCAATGAGCAGTTCTTC
few,TRBJ1-1,.,TRBV19,CASSIARVGATEAFF,TGTGCCAGTAGTATAGCCCGGGTAGGGGCCACTGAAGCTTTCTTT
.,TRBJ1-4,.,TRBV4-1,CASSPTRGGLNEKLFF,TGCGCCAGCAGCCCGACCCGGGGAGGGTTAAATGAAAAACTGTTTTTT
.,TRBJ1-4,TRBD1,TRBV7-9,CASSLGTGTNEKLFF,TGTGCCAGCAGCTTAGGGACAGGCACTAATGAAAAACTGTTTTTT
.,TRBJ1-1,.,TRBV29-1,CSVQRLGTEAFF,TGCAGCGTCCAACGGCTAGGAACTGAAGCTTTCTTT
.,TRBJ1-1,.,TRBV28,CASSLETRGTEAFF,TGTGCCAGCAGTTTGGAGACCCGGGGGACTGAAGCTTTCTTT
.,TRBJ2-1,TRBD2,TRBV9,CASSYAGGLANNEQFF,TGTGCCAGCAGCTACGCCGGCGGACTAGCTAACAATGAGCAGTTCTTC
.,TRBJ1-4,TRBD1,TRBV5-5,CASSNRGQGTEKLFF,TGTGCCAGCAGCAACAGGGGGCAGGGGACTGAAAAACTGTTTTTT
.,TRBJ2-3,TRBD2,TRBV30,CAWASGGPGDTQYF,TGTGCCTGGGCTAGCGGGGGGCCAGGAGATACGCAGTATTTT
.,TRBJ1-3,.,TRBV19,CASKGPFSGNTIYF,TGTGCCAGCAAGGGGCCGTTCTCTGGAAACACCATATATTTT
.,TRBJ1-2,TRBD1,TRBV5-6,CASSPTGGKMDGYTF,TGTGCCAGCAGCCCAACAGGGGGAAAAATGGATGGCTACACCTTC
.,TRBJ2-3,TRBD1,TRBV19,CASSVVPGQGTDTQYF,TGTGCCAGTAGTGTAGTCCCGGGACAGGGGACAGATACGCAGTATTTT
.,TRBJ1-2,.,TRBV19,CASSIRGSNYGYTF,TGTGCCAGTAGTATAAGGGGTTCGAACTATGGCTACACCTTC
once,TRBJ2-5,.,TRBV6-6,CASSYEQPFGGTQYF,TGTGCCAGCAGTTACGAACAGCCGTTCGGGGGGACCCAGTACTTC
once,TRBJ1-2,.,TRBV30,CAWSVTNNGYTF,TGTGCCTGGAGTGTTACCAACAATGGCTACACCTTC
.,TRBJ2-7,TRBD1,TRBV5-1,CASSLAAGQDEEQYF,TGCGCCAGCAGCTTGGCGGCGGGACAGGACGAGGAGCAGTACTTC
once,TRBJ2-7,TRBD1,TRBV18,CASSPPGQGYEQYF,TGTGCCAGCTCACCGCCGGGACAGGGGTACGAGCAGTACTTC
.,TRBJ1-1,.,TRBV4-3,CASSQGAGANNEAFF,TGCGCCAGCAGCCAAGGGGCAGGGGCGAACAATGAAGCTTTCTTT
few,TRBJ1-2,.,TRBV4-3,CASSQDSRYQGYTF,TGCGCCAGCAGCCAAGATTCGAGGTATCAGGGCTACACCTTC
once,TRBJ1-2,.,TRBV5-6,CASSTTGTAYGYTF,TGTGCCAGCAGCACCACCGGGACTGCCTATGGCTACACCTTC
once,TRBJ2-5,TRBD2,TRBV2,CASPPGAGAVETQYF,TGTGCCAGCCCCCCAGGAGCGGGGGCGGTGGAGACCCAGTACTTC
.,TRBJ2-1,.,TRBV11-3,CASSLGSSGAYNEQFF,TGTGCCAGCAGCTTAGGTAGTAGCGGAGCCTACAATGAGCAGTTCTTC
.,TRBJ2-7,TRBD1,TRBV11-3,CASSEGGSSYEQYF,TGTGCCAGCAGCGAAGGGGGCAGCTCCTACGAGCAGTACTTC
.,TRBJ1-2,.,TRBV20-1,CSAGGGGYTF,TGCAGTGCAGGGGGGGGTGGCTACACCTTC
.,TRBJ1-4,.,TRBV5-4,CASSFGSAEKLFF,TGTGCCAGCAGCTTCGGGTCTGCTGAAAAACTGTTTTTT
.,TRBJ2-4,.,TRBV7-2,CASSPTLTGAKNIQYF,TGTGCCAGCAGCCCGACGCTGACAGGAGCCAAAAACATTCAGTACTTC
.,TRBJ1-5,TRBD1,TRBV6-2/TRBV6-3,CASSYSGQGEQPQHF,TGTGCCAGCAGTTACTCGGGACAGGGAGAACAGCCCCAGCATTTT
.,TRBJ2-7,.,TRBV18,CASAQGTRPYEQYF,TGTGCCAGCGCACAGGGGACTCGGCCCTACGAGCAGTACTTC
.,TRBJ2-6,TRBD1,TRBV19,CASSSRQGISSGANVLTF,TGTGCCAGTAGTAGCCGACAGGGCATTTCCTCTGGGGCCAACGTCCTGACTTTC
.,TRBJ2-1,TRBD2,TRBV7-2,CASSLGVGSGSTYNEQFF,TGTGCCAGCAGCTTAGGGGTGGGTAGCGGGAGTACTTACAATGAGCAGTTCTTC
few,TRBJ2-3,TRBD1,TRBV5-4,CASSLATGALDTQYF,TGTGCCAGCAGCTTGGCTACAGGGGCCCTAGATACGCAGTATTTT
once,TRBJ2-3,.,TRBV25-1,CASRGPLQFTDTQYF,TGTGCCAGCAGGGGGCCGCTGCAGTTCACAGATACGCAGTATTTT
.,TRBJ2-7,.,TRBV7-3,CASSLGWGDDEQYF,TGTGCCAGCAGCCTAGGGTGGGGGGACGACGAGCAGTACTTC
.,TRBJ1-2,.,TRBV6-5,CASRGAADSGYGYTF,TGTGCCAGCAGGGGGGCGGCCGACTCCGGCTATGGCTACACCTTC
.,TRBJ1-1,.,TRBV10-2,CASTIETEAFF,TGCGCCAGCACCATCGAGACTGAAGCTTTCTTT
.,TRBJ2-2,TRBD1,TRBV11-1,CASSTQTGTNTGELFF,TGTGCCAGCAGCACACAGACAGGGACGAACACCGGGGAGCTGTTTTTT
few,TRBJ1-1,.,TRBV28,CASSLYDPVGGRETEAFF,TGTGCCAGCAGTTTATATGATCCTGTGGGGGGGCGAGAAACTGAAGCTTTCTTT
.,TRBJ1-2,.,TRBV7-8,CASSLGGRWGLANYGYTF,TGTGCCAGCAGCTTAGGGGGCAGGTGGGGCTTAGCTAACTATGGCTACACCTTC
few,TRBJ2-1,.,TRBV7-9,CASSWLGGNEQFF,TGTGCCAGCAGCTGGCTGGGCGGGAATGAGCAGTTCTTC
.,TRBJ1-4,.,TRBV30,CAWNQGRGEKLFF,TGTGCCTGGAACCAAGGCAGGGGCGAAAAACTGTTTTTT
once,TRBJ1-4,.,TRBV7-9,CASSLGPGQGEKLFF,TGTGCCAGCAGCTTGGGCCCGGGACAAGGCGAAAAACTGTTTTTT
.,TRBJ1-6,TRBD1,TRBV28,CASSLTGRFNSPLHF,TGTGCCAGCAGCCTGACAGGGAGGTTCAATTCACCCCTCCACTTT
.,TRBJ1-1,TRBD1,TRBV28,CASSLGTGSRAFF,TGTGCCAGCAGTTTAGGGACAGGGAGTAGAGCTTTCTTT
once,TRBJ2-2,TRBD1,TRBV7-3,CASSLMGQGVAGELFF,TGTGCCAGCAGCTTAATGGGACAGGGGGTCGCCGGGGAGCTGTTTTTT
.,TRBJ1-2,.,TRBV7-3,CASSSPGQSDGYTF,TGTGCCAGCAGCTCCCCCGGACAATCTGATGGCTACACCTTC
.,TRBJ2-7,.,TRBV5-6,CASSPSSAGFLDEQYF,TGTGCCAGCAGCCCGTCATCCGCCGGGTTTCTGGACGAGCAGTACTTC
once,TRBJ1-5,TRBD1,TRBV19,CASRGTGANQPQHF,TGTGCCAGTAGGGGGACAGGGGCTAATCAGCCCCAGCATTTT
.,TRBJ2-7,.,TRBV10-1,CASSEIKKDTLYEQYF,TGCGCCAGCAGTGAGATTAAGAAGGACACTCTATACGAGCAGTACTTC
.,TRBJ1-4,.,TRBV5-5,CASSFGGIATNEKLFF,TGTGCCAGCAGCTTCGGGGGGATTGCAACTAATGAAAAACTGTTTTTT
.,TRBJ1-2,TRBD1,TRBV6-4,CASSDTGQGLLGNGYTF,TGTGCCAGCAGTGACACCGGACAGGGTTTGTTGGGAAATGGCTACACCTTC
once,TRBJ1-4,TRBD1,TRBV25-1,CASSVSETGSEKLFF,TGTGCCAGCAGTGTGAGTGAGACAGGGAGTGAAAAACTGTTTTTT